The rows below give T cell receptor beta chains drawn from one sample of a study of blood T cells in healthy people across ages. TCRdb redid the calling of the 5' RACE reads with MiXCR, one entry per CDR3 protein. The data show about 680,000 distinct CDR3 sequences, more than 40% seen once. Sequencing was performed on blood. The receptors here all came from a woman aged 55-69 years in good health. Both conserved end residues are trimmed from each CDR3. A D gene is named only where the DNA matches it firmly.

D: TRBD1; J: TRBJ1-1; V: TRBV4-3; CDR3: ASSQNRGGRGDTEAF
D: TRBD1; J: TRBJ2-1; V: TRBV20-1; CDR3: SARDRKTGGWNEQF
D: NA; J: TRBJ2-7; V: TRBV20-1; CDR3: SARGPPQGKTDEQY
D: TRBD2; J: TRBJ2-1; V: TRBV7-9; CDR3: ASSPRPGLASTKGSNEQF
D: TRBD2; J: TRBJ2-1; V: TRBV18; CDR3: ASSPPLAGGGKNEQF
D: NA; J: NA; V: TRBV6-2/TRBV6-3; CDR3: ASSPSTFRAYEQY
D: TRBD2; J: TRBJ2-1; V: TRBV3-1; CDR3: ASSQGPLAGPLRWF
D: TRBD1; J: TRBJ1-2; V: TRBV28; CDR3: ASRDRGRRGYT
D: NA; J: NA; V: TRBV4-2; CDR3: ASSPSTGASEQY
D: NA; J: TRBJ1-2; V: TRBV3-1; CDR3: ASSQRAPGANYGYT
D: TRBD1; J: TRBJ2-3; V: TRBV7-2; CDR3: ASSYRQGVGIDTQY
D: NA; J: TRBJ2-5; V: TRBV2; CDR3: ASSEWSRKETQY
D: NA; J: TRBJ2-3; V: TRBV28; CDR3: ASSLIADTQY
D: TRBD2; J: TRBJ2-7; V: TRBV5-1; CDR3: ASSPRGLAGSYEQY
D: NA; J: TRBJ2-5; V: TRBV20-1; CDR3: SAGGDSVQETQY
D: TRBD2; J: TRBJ2-7; V: TRBV4-3; CDR3: ASSQEYGGGLAGGYEQY
D: NA; J: TRBJ1-2; V: TRBV4-2; CDR3: ASSLSGPHYGYT
D: NA; J: TRBJ2-3; V: TRBV21-1; CDR3: ASSKGSSLTDTQY
D: TRBD2; J: TRBJ2-1; V: TRBV4-2; CDR3: ASSLQTSGRGSYNEQF
D: TRBD2; J: TRBJ2-1; V: TRBV20-1; CDR3: RGLAGEYNEQF
D: NA; J: TRBJ2-7; V: TRBV12-3/TRBV12-4; CDR3: ASSPAGQEQY
D: NA; J: TRBJ2-2; V: TRBV7-2; CDR3: ASRTTQPQTGELF
D: NA; J: TRBJ2-5; V: TRBV7-2; CDR3: ASSPGEPETQY
D: NA; J: TRBJ2-3; V: TRBV6-6; CDR3: ASSRPGADTQY
D: TRBD1; J: TRBJ2-7; V: TRBV4-1; CDR3: ASSQDRTGGNEQY
D: TRBD2; J: TRBJ2-1; V: TRBV7-2; CDR3: ASSARTSKNEQF
D: TRBD1; J: TRBJ2-1; V: TRBV29-1; CDR3: SADRGWGSNEQF